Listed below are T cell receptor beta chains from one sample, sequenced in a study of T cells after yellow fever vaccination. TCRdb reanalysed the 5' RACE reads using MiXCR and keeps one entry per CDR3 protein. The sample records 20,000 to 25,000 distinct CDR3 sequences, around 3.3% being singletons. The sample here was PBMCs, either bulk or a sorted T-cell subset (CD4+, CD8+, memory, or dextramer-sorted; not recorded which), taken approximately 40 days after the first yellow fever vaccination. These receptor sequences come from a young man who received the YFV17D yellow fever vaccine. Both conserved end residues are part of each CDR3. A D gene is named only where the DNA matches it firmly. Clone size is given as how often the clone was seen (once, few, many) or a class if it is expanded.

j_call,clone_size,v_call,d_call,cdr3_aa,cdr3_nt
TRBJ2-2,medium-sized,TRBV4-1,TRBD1,CASSRPGQGTGELFF,TGCGCCAGCAGCCGTCCGGGACAGGGTACCGGGGAGCTGTTTTTT
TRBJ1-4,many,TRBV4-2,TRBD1,CASSPRTGEEKLFF,TGTGCCAGCAGCCCGCGGACAGGGGAGGAAAAACTGTTTTTT
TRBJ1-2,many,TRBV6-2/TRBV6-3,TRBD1,CASSPIGTGGADGYTF,TGTGCCAGCAGCCCCATAGGGACAGGGGGCGCGGATGGCTACACCTTC
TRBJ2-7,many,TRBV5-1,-,CASSSDPGSRWEQYF,TGCGCCAGCAGCTCCGACCCCGGTTCTAGATGGGAGCAGTACTTC
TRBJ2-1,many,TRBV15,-,CATSVGLNNEQFF,TGTGCCACCAGCGTCGGGCTAAACAATGAGCAGTTCTTC
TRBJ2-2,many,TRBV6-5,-,CASSYGGTANTGELFF,TGTGCCAGCAGTTACGGAGGGACGGCGAACACCGGGGAGCTGTTTTTT
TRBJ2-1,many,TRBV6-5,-,CASRSSGRSEFF,TGTGCCAGCAGGAGTTCGGGACGATCAGAATTCTTC
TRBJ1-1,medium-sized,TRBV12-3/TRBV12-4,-,CASSLQGNTEAFF,TGTGCCAGCAGTCTCCAGGGGAACACTGAAGCTTTCTTT
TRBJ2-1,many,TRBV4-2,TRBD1,CASSQETGLYNEQFF,TGTGCCAGCAGCCAAGAGACAGGGCTGTACAATGAGCAGTTCTTC
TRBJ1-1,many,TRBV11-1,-,CASSSGNRDMNTEAFF,TGTGCCAGCAGTTCAGGGAACAGGGACATGAACACTGAAGCTTTCTTT
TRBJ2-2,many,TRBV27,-,CASSLFRGTGELFF,TGTGCCAGCAGTTTATTCAGGGGCACCGGGGAGCTGTTTTTT
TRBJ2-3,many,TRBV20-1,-,CSASGALKSTDTQYF,TGCAGTGCTAGCGGGGCACTAAAAAGCACAGATACGCAGTATTTT
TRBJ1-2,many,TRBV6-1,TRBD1,CASMRQGAHYGYTF,TGTGCCAGCATGAGACAGGGTGCCCACTATGGCTACACCTTC
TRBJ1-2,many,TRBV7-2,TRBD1,CASSLRQGLNYGYTF,TGTGCCAGCAGCCTCCGACAGGGCCTTAACTATGGCTACACCTTC
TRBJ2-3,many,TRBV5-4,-,CASSPSMSGYSTDTQYF,TGTGCCAGCAGCCCGTCCATGTCGGGTTATAGCACAGATACGCAGTATTTT
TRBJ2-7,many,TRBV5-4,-,CASGREHYEQYF,TGTGCCAGCGGCCGGGAACACTACGAGCAGTACTTC
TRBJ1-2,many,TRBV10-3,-,CAISGQIGGNYGYTF,TGTGCCATCAGCGGCCAAATAGGGGGAAACTATGGCTACACCTTC
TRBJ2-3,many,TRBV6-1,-,CASRRTVPDTQYF,TGTGCCAGCAGACGGACGGTTCCAGATACGCAGTATTTT
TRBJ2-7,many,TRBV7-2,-,CASGETANF,TGTGCCAGCGGGGAGACCGCGAACTTC
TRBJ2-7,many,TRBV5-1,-,CASRRQGGYEQYF,TGCGCCAGCAGAAGGCAGGGTGGCTACGAGCAGTACTTC
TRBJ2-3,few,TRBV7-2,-,CATVSLIVSGTSTDTQYF,TGTGCCACCGTTAGCCTAATTGTGTCAGGGACTAGCACAGATACGCAGTATTTT
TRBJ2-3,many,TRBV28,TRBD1,CASSLAGAGGYTDTQYF,TGTGCCAGCAGTTTAGCCGGGGCAGGGGGATACACAGATACGCAGTATTTT
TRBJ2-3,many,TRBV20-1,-,CSARVPSSRTDTQYF,TGCAGTGCTAGAGTACCCTCCTCCCGCACAGATACGCAGTATTTT
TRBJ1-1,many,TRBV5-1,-,CASSFRPRATNTEAFF,TGCGCCAGCAGCTTCCGGCCCCGGGCAACGAACACTGAAGCTTTCTTT
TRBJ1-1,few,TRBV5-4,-,CASSLVRGGAEAFF,TGTGCCAGCAGCTTGGTGCGGGGAGGCGCTGAAGCTTTCTTT
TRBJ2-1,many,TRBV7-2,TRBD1,CASSLTGGNGEQFF,TGTGCCAGCAGCCTGACAGGGGGAAATGGTGAGCAGTTCTTC
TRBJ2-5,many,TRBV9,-,CASSVAGQTQETQYF,TGTGCCAGCAGCGTAGCTGGGCAGACCCAAGAGACCCAGTACTTC